In its sample, the clone carrying this T cell receptor (beta chain) was seen a few times. Its antigen is not identified. These data belong to a study of T-cell reconstitution after alpha-beta-depleted transplantation in children. The TCRbeta library was prepared with unique molecular identifiers. TCRdb analysed the PCR reads with MiXCR anew, one entry per CDR3 protein. The data show approximately 980,000 distinct CDR3 sequences, with 25% to 35% seen just once and about 28% held by the top ten. Study-wide points: After one year, T-cell counts and TCRbeta diversity mostly came from new T cells. It was surviving recipient T cells and thymic progenitors that gave some patients high TCRbeta diversity at day 60. Expanded clones from the graft, numbering several hundred, reportedly supplied alpha-beta T cells about two months after transplant.

This TCR derives from a boy younger than two who had a stem cell transplant for SCID, so the T cells may come from the graft donor. The material sequenced was PBMCs, mostly from graft donor cells, taken 360 days after TCRalphabeta/CD19-depleted stem cell transplant.

The CDR3 spells CASSEWLQTYEQYF. The CDR3, as DNA: TGCGCCAGCAGTGAGTGGCTTCAGACCTACGAGCAGTACTTC. This sequence joins TRBV10-2 and TRBJ2-7; D is uncertain. Per germline, CDR1 WSHSY and CDR2 SAAADI. The CDR3 extends over 14 amino acids. V was pared by 1 base and J by 2 bases, with 9 bases between.